A single sample is the source of the 7 T cell receptor beta chains below, sequenced in a study of OX40 agonist ivuxolimab in advanced cancers. Profiled with immunoSEQ multiplex PCR; TCRdb holds only in-frame clones, not every one. The repertoire consists of about 60,000 clones, with 81% occurring once and the leading ten covering 1%. This specimen was CD4+ or CD8+ T cells sorted from blood, taken in a trial of the OX40 agonist ivuxolimab. These receptors were taken from an adult with an advanced solid tumor such as melanoma, head and neck, liver or kidney cancer.

The rearrangement joins TRBV7-2 to TRBJ2-5, with D unresolved. CDR3 length equals 12 residues. Germline-derived CDR1 and CDR2 are SGHTA and FQGNSA. The germline V and J ends were trimmed by 5 bases and 4 bases, with 8 bases remaining between them. CDR3 in amino acids: CASSPNPETQYF. CDR3 nucleotides: TGTGCCAGCAGCCCAAATCCAGAGACCCAGTACTTC. Filled out from reference TRBV7-2 and TRBJ2-5, the complete variable domain reads GAGVSQSPSNKVTEKGKDVELRCDPISGHTALYWYRQSLGQGLEFLIYFQGNSAPDKSGLPSDRFSAERTGGSVSTLTIQRTQQEDSAVYLCASSPNPETQYFGPGTRLLVL.

V is TRBV7-2 and J is TRBJ2-7; TRBD2 matches at 10 bases. The junction had 5 bases not matched to a gene; V was cut back by 3 bases and J by 6 bases. The CDR3 has 14 residues. Germline CDR1 reads SGHTA; CDR2 reads FQGNSA. The CDR3 reads CASSFSGGSREQYF. CDR3 sequence (DNA): TGTGCCAGCAGCTTTAGCGGGGGGAGCCGCGAGCAGTACTTC.

This clone was seen only once. The chain uses TRBV2 and TRBJ2-1; 8 bases match TRBD1. This CDR3 contains 15 residues. CDR1 and CDR2 from the germline V gene are SNHLY and FYNNEI. The junction had 9 bases not matched to a gene; V was cut back by 5 bases and J by 6 bases. The CDR3 DNA is TGTGCCAGCAGTTGGTACGGACAGGGAATCAATGAGCAGTTCTTC. Its translation is CASSWYGQGINEQFF.

The chain carries TRBV30 and TRBJ2-7; 12 bases map to TRBD1. The CDR3 sequence is 15 residues long. V shed 2 bases, J shed 4 bases, and the junction held 6 bases outside the gene matches. CDR1 is GTSNPN and CDR2 is SVGIG in the germline V gene (reference sequence). This CDR3 reads CAWSSGTGGAYEQYF. The CDR3 DNA sequence: TGTGCCTGGAGTTCCGGGACAGGGGGCGCGTACGAGCAGTACTTC. Full variable domain (remainder filled in from reference TRBV30 and TRBJ2-7): SQTIHQWPATLVQPVGSPLSLECTVEGTSNPNLYWYRQAAGRGLQLLFYSVGIGQISSEVPQNLSASRPQDRQFILSSKKLLLSDSGFYLCAWSSGTGGAYEQYFGPGTRLTVT.

This chain connects TRBV19 to TRBJ1-1; 7 nucleotides agree with TRBD1. V shed 1 base and J 4 bases; nucleotides not matched to a gene: 3. The CDR3 sequence is 14 residues long. Germline CDR1 reads LNHDA; CDR2 reads SQIVND (reference sequence). CDR3 residues: CASSIAQGSTEAFF. The CDR3 region has the DNA TGTGCCAGTAGTATAGCACAGGGGAGCACTGAAGCTTTCTTT. Filled out from reference TRBV19 and TRBJ1-1, the complete variable domain reads DGGITQSPKYLFRKEGQNVTLSCEQNLNHDAMYWYRQDPGQGLRLIYYSQIVNDFQKGDIAEGYSVSREKKESFPLTVTSAQKNPTAFYLCASSIAQGSTEAFFGQGTRLTVV.

The chain links TRBV27 to TRBJ2-7; possibly TRBD2 for D (5 bases). V was trimmed by 4 bases and J by 6 bases, leaving 13 bases between them. This CDR3 is built from 13 residues. CDR1 is MNHEY and CDR2 is SMNVEV in the germline V gene (reference sequence). The CDR3 nucleotides are TGTGCCAGCAGTTCTCTAAGCGGTCGCGAGCAGTACTTC. It codes for CASSSLSGREQYF.

The V and J genes are TRBV6-5 and TRBJ1-1, with no clear D. The CDR3 has 13 residues. Trimming took off 7 bases at V and 0 bases at J, with 9 bases between the two ends. The germline V gene encodes CDR1 MNHEY and CDR2 SVGAGI. The CDR3 loop reads CASKRVMNTEAFF. The CDR3 nucleotides are TGTGCCAGCAAAAGGGTGATGAACACTGAAGCTTTCTTT.